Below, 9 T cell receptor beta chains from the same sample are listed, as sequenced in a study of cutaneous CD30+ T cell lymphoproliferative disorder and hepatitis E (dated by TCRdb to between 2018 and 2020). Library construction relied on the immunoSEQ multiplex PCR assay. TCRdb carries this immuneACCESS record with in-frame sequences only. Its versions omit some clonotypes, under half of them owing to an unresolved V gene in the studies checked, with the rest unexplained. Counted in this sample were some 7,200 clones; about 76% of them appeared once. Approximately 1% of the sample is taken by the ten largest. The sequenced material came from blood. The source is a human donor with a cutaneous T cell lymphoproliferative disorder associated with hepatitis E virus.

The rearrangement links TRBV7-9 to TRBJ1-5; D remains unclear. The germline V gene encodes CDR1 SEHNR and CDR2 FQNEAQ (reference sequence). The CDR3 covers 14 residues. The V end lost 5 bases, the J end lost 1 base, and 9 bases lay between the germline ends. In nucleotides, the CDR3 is TGTGCCAGCAGCCCGCCGGACAGCAATCAGCCCCAGCATTTT. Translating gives CASSPPDSNQPQHF.

CDR3 in amino acids: CASRLAGGLNPQYF. CDR3 nucleotides: TGCGCCAGCAGATTAGCGGGAGGGCTCAACCCGCAGTATTTT. The rearrangement joins TRBV10-2 to TRBJ2-3, with TRBD2 identical over 11 bases. Trimming removed 6 bases from V and 10 bases from J; junction bases left unmatched: 9. CDR3 size: 14 residues. The germline V gene encodes CDR1 WSHSY and CDR2 SAAADI.

In nucleotides, the CDR3 is TGTGCCAGCAGCCTGGGACAGGGTAGAGACAATGAGCAGTTCTTC. It codes for CASSLGQGRDNEQFF. The J gene is TRBJ2-1, the V gene TRBV9, with TRBD1 identical over 9 bases. The CDR3 consists of 15 residues. From germline, CDR1 is SGDLS and CDR2 YYNGEE. The junction had 7 bases not matched to a gene; V was cut back by 4 bases and J by 5 bases.

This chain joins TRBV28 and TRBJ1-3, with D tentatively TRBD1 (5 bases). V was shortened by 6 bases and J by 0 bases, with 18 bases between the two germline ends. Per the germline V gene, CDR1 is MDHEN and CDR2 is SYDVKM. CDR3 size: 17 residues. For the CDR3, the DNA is TGTGCCAGCAGACCGCTAGGGGATCTCCTCTCTGGAAACACCATATATTTT. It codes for CASRPLGDLLSGNTIYF. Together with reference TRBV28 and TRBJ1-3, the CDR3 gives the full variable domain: DVKVTQSSRYLVKRTGEKVFLECVQDMDHENMFWYRQDPGLGLRLIYFSYDVKMKEKGDIPEGYSVSREKKERFSLILESASTNQTSMYLCASRPLGDLLSGNTIYFGEGSWLTVV.

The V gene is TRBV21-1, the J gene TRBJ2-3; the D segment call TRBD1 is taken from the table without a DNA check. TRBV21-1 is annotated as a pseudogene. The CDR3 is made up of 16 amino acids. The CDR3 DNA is TGTGCCAGCAGCCCTTGGACAGGGGGCAGAGGAGATACGCAGTATTTT. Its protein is CASSPWTGGRGDTQYF.

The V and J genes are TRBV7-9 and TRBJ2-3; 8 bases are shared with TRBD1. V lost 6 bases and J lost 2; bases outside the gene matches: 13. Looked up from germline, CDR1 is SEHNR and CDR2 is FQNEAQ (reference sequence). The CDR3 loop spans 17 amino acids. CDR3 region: CASSLDRDRFSTDTQYF. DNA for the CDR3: TGTGCCAGCAGTCTCGACCGGGACAGGTTTTCCACAGATACGCAGTATTTT.

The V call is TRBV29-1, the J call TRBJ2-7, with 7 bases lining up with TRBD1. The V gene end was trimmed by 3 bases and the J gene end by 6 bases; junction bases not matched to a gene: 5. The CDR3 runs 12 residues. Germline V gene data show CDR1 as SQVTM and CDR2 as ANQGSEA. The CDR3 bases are TGCAGCGTTGAGACCGACAGGGCCGAGCAGTACTTC. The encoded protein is CSVETDRAEQYF.

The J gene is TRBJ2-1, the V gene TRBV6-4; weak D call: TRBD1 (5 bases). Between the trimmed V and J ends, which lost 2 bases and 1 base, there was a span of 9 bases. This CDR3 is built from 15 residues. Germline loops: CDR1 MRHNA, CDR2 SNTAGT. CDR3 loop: CASSDTDSSYNEQFF. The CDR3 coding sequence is TGTGCCAGCAGTGACACAGACAGTTCCTACAATGAGCAGTTCTTC.

DNA of the CDR3: TGTGCCAGCAGTTACTCTTCCCTAGATACGCAGTATTTT. Its protein product is CASSYSSLDTQYF. The J gene is TRBJ2-3, the V gene TRBV6-6; D call uncertain. The CDR3 consists of 13 residues. V dropped 0 bases and J dropped 5 bases, with 6 bases sitting between them. CDR1 is MNHNY, CDR2 SVGAGI, per germline (reference sequence).